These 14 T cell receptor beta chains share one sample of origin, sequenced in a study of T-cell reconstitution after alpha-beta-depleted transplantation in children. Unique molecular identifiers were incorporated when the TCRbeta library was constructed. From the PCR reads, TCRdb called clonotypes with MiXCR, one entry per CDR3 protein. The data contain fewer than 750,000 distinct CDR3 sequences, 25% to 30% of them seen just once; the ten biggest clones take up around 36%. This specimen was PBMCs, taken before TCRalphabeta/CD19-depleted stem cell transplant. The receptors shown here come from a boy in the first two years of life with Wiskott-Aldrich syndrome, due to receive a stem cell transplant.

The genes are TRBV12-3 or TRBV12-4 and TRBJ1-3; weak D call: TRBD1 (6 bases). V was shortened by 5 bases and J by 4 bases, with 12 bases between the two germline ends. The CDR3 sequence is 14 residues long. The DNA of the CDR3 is TGTGCCAGCAGTCACGACAGGATCGGAAACACCATATATTTT. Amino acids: CASSHDRIGNTIYF.

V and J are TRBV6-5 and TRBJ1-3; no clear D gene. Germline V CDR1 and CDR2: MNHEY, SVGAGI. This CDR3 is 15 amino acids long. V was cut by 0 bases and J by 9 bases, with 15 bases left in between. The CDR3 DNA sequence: TGTGCCAGCAGTTACTCCCTAACGGCCCCTCGCACCATATATTTT. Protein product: CASSYSLTAPRTIYF.

The CDR3 nucleotides read TGTGCCAGCAGCTTAGTGGTGGGAGCGCCCCAAGAGACCCAGTACTTC. This codes for CASSLVVGAPQETQYF. The chain links TRBV7-2 to TRBJ2-5; D is perhaps TRBD2 (5 bases). Germline CDR1 is SGHTA and CDR2 is FQGNSA. The CDR3 consists of 16 residues. Trimming took off 1 base at V and 1 base at J, with 13 bases between the two ends.

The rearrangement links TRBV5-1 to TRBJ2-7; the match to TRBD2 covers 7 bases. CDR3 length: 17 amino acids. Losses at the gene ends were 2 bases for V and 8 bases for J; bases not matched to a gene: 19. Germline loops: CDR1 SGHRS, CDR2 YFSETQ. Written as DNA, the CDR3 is TGCGCCAGCAGCTTTAATGGCGGGAGCTTTCGGTTGTACCAGCAGTACTTC. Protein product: CASSFNGGSFRLYQQYF.

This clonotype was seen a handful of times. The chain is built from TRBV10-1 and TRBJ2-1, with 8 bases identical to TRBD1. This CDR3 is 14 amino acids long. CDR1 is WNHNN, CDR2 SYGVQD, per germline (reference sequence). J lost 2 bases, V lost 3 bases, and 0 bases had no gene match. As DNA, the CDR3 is TGCGCCAGCAGTGACAGGGGGCCCTACAATGAGCAGTTCTTC. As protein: CASSDRGPYNEQFF.

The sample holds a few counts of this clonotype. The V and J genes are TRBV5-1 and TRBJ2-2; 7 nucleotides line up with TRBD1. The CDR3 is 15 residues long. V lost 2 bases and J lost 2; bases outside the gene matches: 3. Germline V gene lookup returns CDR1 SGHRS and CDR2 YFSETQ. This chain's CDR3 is CASSLGQVNTGELFF. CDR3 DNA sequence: TGCGCCAGCAGCTTAGGACAGGTCAACACCGGGGAGCTGTTTTTT.

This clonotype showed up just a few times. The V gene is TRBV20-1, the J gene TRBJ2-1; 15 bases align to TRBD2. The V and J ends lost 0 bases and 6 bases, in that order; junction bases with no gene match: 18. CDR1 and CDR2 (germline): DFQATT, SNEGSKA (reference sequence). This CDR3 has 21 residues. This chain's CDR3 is CSARDPRWGTSGRPRGNEQFF. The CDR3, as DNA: TGCAGTGCTAGAGATCCGCGTTGGGGGACTAGCGGGAGGCCGAGGGGCAATGAGCAGTTCTTC.

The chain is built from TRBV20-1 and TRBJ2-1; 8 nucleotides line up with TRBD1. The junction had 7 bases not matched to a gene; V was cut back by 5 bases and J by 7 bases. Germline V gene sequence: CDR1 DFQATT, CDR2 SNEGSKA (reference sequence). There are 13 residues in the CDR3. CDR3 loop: CSASGTGNNEQFF. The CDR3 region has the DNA TGCAGTGCTTCCGGGACAGGAAATAATGAGCAGTTCTTC.

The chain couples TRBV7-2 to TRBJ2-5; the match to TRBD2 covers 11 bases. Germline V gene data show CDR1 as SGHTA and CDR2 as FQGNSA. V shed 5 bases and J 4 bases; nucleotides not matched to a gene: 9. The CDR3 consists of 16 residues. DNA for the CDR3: TGTGCCAGCAGCCCCCCATCCCTAGCGGGAGGAGAGACCCAGTACTTC. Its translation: CASSPPSLAGGETQYF.

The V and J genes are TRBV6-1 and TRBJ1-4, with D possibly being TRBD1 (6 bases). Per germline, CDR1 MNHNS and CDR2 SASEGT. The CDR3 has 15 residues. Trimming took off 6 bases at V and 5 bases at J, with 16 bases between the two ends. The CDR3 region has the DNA TGTGCCAGCAGGGCAGCCGGGACACGAAATGAAAAACTGTTTTTT. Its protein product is CASRAAGTRNEKLFF.

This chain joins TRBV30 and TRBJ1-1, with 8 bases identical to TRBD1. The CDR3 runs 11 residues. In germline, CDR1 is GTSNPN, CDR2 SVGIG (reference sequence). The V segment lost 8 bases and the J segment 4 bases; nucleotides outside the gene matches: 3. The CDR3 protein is CASGQGTEAFF. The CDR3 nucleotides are TGTGCCAGCGGACAGGGCACTGAAGCTTTCTTT. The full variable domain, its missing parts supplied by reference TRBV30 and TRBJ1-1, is SQTIHQWPATLVQPVGSPLSLECTVEGTSNPNLYWYRQAAGRGLQLLFYSVGIGQISSEVPQNLSASRPQDRQFILSSKKLLLSDSGFYLCASGQGTEAFFGQGTRLTVV.

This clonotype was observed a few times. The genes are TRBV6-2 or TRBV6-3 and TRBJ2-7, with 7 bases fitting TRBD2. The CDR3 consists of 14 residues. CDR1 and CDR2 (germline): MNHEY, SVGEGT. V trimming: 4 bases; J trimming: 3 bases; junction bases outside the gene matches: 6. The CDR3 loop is CASSSSGKFYEQYF. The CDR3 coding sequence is TGTGCCAGCAGTTCCAGCGGGAAGTTCTACGAGCAGTACTTC.

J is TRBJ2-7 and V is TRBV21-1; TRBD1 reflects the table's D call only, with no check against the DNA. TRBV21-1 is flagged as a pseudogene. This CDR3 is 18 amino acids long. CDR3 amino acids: CASSKESGRKGGEREQYF. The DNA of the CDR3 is TGTGCCAGCAGCAAAGAGAGTGGGCGAAAGGGGGGGGAGCGCGAGCAGTACTTC.

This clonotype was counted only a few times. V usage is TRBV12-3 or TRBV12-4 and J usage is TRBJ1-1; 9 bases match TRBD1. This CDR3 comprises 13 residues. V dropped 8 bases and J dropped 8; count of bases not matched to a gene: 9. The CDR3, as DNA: TGTGCCAGCGGGGACAGGGTCGAGATCGAAGCTTTCTTT. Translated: CASGDRVEIEAFF.